The rows below give T cell receptor beta chains drawn from one sample of a study of cytomegalovirus exposure and HLA in healthy donors. Clones were sequenced by immunoSEQ multiplex PCR, and TCRdb holds only the in-frame ones, with some missing. Among 150,000 to 200,000 clones listed, around 88% were seen once. Sequenced sample: PBMCs. These receptors all come from a young woman in good health and CMV-seronegative. CDR3s include the opening cysteine and the closing phenylalanine or tryptophan. The order of the fields is CDR3 DNA, CDR3 protein, V gene, clone size, J gene, D gene. D genes are given only for firm matches. A row's size may be missing; if present it is once, few, many or a size class.

TGCAGCGCCAAGACAGGGGAGAACACTGAAGCTTTCTTT | CSAKTGENTEAFF | TRBV29-1 | - | TRBJ1-1 | TRBD1
TGTGCCAGCAGCTCTGGCCAAACATACTCCTACGAGCAGTACTTC | CASSSGQTYSYEQYF | TRBV7-9 | - | TRBJ2-7 | -
TGCGCCAGCAGCTTTGAGGGGGTCGGGGAGACCCAGTACTTC | CASSFEGVGETQYF | TRBV5-1 | - | TRBJ2-5 | -
TGCAGCGTTGAAGATAACGCGGGCCGATTGAACACCGGGGAGCTGTTTTTT | CSVEDNAGRLNTGELFF | TRBV29-1 | - | TRBJ2-2 | -
TGTGCCAGTAGTATACGACAGGCAGCATTCTACGAGCAGTACTTC | CASSIRQAAFYEQYF | TRBV19 | - | TRBJ2-7 | -
TGTGCCAGCATCTCACAGTCTTCTTATCAGCCCCAGCATTTT | CASISQSSYQPQHF | TRBV28 | - | TRBJ1-5 | -
TGTGCCACCAGCAGAGTACAGGGTTTGGATGGCTACACCTTC | CATSRVQGLDGYTF | TRBV15 | - | TRBJ1-2 | -
TGTGCCTCTCGTAGCCTGAACACTGAAGCTTTCTTT | CASRSLNTEAFF | TRBV6-5 | - | TRBJ1-1 | -
TGTGCCAGCAGCGTAAAGGACAGGGGCTACACCTTC | CASSVKDRGYTF | TRBV9 | - | TRBJ1-2 | TRBD1
TGCGCCAGCAGCCGAGTACTCAATCAGCCCCAGCATTTT | CASSRVLNQPQHF | TRBV4-3 | - | TRBJ1-5 | -
TGTGCCAGCAGCGCACAGGGAGAGACTGAAGCTTTCTTT | CASSAQGETEAFF | TRBV9 | - | TRBJ1-1 | -
TGTGCCAGCTCAGGGGGACGGGGCTACACCTTC | CASSGGRGYTF | TRBV6-5 | - | TRBJ1-2 | TRBD1
TGTGCCAGCAGCTTAGGGCAGATTTCAAACTATGGCTACACCTTC | CASSLGQISNYGYTF | TRBV7-9 | - | TRBJ1-2 | -
TGCGCCAGCAGCTTCGACAGAGCCACAGATACGCAGTATTTT | CASSFDRATDTQYF | TRBV5-1 | once | TRBJ2-3 | -
TGTGCCAGCAGTTACCGACAGGGCGGACATGGCTACACCTTC | CASSYRQGGHGYTF | TRBV6-5 | - | TRBJ1-2 | TRBD1
TGCGCCAGCAGCTTAGCCTTGGGCGGGGGGGCCTACAATGAGCAGTTCTTC | CASSLALGGGAYNEQFF | TRBV5-1 | few | TRBJ2-1 | TRBD2
TGCAGCGTTGAACGGGGGGAGCAGTACTTC | CSVERGEQYF | TRBV29-1 | - | TRBJ2-7 | -
TGTGCCAGTGCTCCAGGGCTTGGTCAGCCCCAGCATTTT | CASAPGLGQPQHF | TRBV19 | once | TRBJ1-5 | -
TGTGCCAGCAGCTTATTACTAGCGGGGACCGGGGAGCTGTTTTTT | CASSLLLAGTGELFF | TRBV7-6 | - | TRBJ2-2 | TRBD2
TGTGCCAGCAGCCACAGGGTTGGGAATAATCAGCCCCAGCATTTT | CASSHRVGNNQPQHF | TRBV11-2 | - | TRBJ1-5 | -
TGTGCCAGTAGTCCTCGGAACGGGATCGAAAAACTGTTTTTT | CASSPRNGIEKLFF | TRBV19 | - | TRBJ1-4 | -
TGTGCCAGCAGCCGGCGAGGGGGCAGGGGGACACATGGCTACACCTTC | CASSRRGGRGTHGYTF | TRBV5-6 | - | TRBJ1-2 | TRBD1
TGTGCCAGCAGGACGGCTAGCGGGCTCTACGAGCAGTACTTC | CASRTASGLYEQYF | TRBV2 | - | TRBJ2-7 | TRBD2
TGTGCCAGCAGCCCCGGACAGGGAAACTATGGCTACACCTTC | CASSPGQGNYGYTF | TRBV7-6 | - | TRBJ1-2 | TRBD1
TGTGCCAGCAGCCCCCCTTGGAGGGAGGCTACTTACTACGAGCAGTACTTC | CASSPPWREATYYEQYF | TRBV7-8 | - | TRBJ2-7 | -
TGTGCCAGTAGCGGACAGGGGGCAGGCACCGGGGAGCTGTTTTTT | CASSGQGAGTGELFF | TRBV19 | - | TRBJ2-2 | TRBD1
TGTGCCAGCAGCGCCACGACAGGGGAGGAGGACTATGGCTACACCTTC | CASSATTGEEDYGYTF | TRBV9 | - | TRBJ1-2 | TRBD1
TGTGCCAGCAGTTTCTCCGCCGGGGTCGGTAGCGAGCAGTACTTC | CASSFSAGVGSEQYF | TRBV27 | - | TRBJ2-7 | -
TGTGCCAGCTCCCCGCGGGCCTCCCACACCGGGGAGCTGTTTTTT | CASSPRASHTGELFF | TRBV18 | - | TRBJ2-2 | -
TGCGCCAGCAGCCGGCAGGCGGAGGATGAAAAACTGTTTTTT | CASSRQAEDEKLFF | TRBV5-1 | few | TRBJ1-4 | -
TGCGCCAGCAGCCCGGGGCCGGGGACTGTGACCTACGAGCAGTACTTC | CASSPGPGTVTYEQYF | TRBV5-1 | - | TRBJ2-7 | -
TGTGCCAGCAGCTCAGGAGGGGCGCGGGATCAGCCCCAGCATTTT | CASSSGGARDQPQHF | TRBV7-8 | - | TRBJ1-5 | -
TGTGCCAGCAGCCTGATATCCGGGACAGGGACCTATGGCTACACCTTC | CASSLISGTGTYGYTF | TRBV11-2 | - | TRBJ1-2 | TRBD1
TGTGCCAGCAGAGGTGGGGGGGAAGCTTTCTTT | CASRGGGEAFF | TRBV7-8 | - | TRBJ1-1 | -
TGTGCCAGCACCGGGACAGGGAAGTACGAGCAGTACTTC | CASTGTGKYEQYF | TRBV2 | - | TRBJ2-7 | TRBD1
TGTGCCAGCAGCAGAGGGACAGGGGGGAGGGGATACGAGCAGTACTTC | CASSRGTGGRGYEQYF | TRBV5-6 | few | TRBJ2-7 | TRBD1
TGTGCCTGGAGTGTTGAGCGCTCACCCCTCCACTTT | CAWSVERSPLHF | TRBV30 | - | TRBJ1-6 | -
TGTGCCAGCTCACCGTTACGGGGGTTCGACTATGGCTACACCTTC | CASSPLRGFDYGYTF | TRBV18 | - | TRBJ1-2 | -
TGCAGTGCTAGGGAGGAGACCCAGTACTTC | CSAREETQYF | TRBV20-1 | - | TRBJ2-5 | -
TGTGCCAGCAGCCGGACTACGAGACAGCCCCAGCATTTT | CASSRTTRQPQHF | TRBV5-6 | once | TRBJ1-5 | -
TGTGCCAGCAGTAGAGACTCGAACACCGGGGAGCTGTTTTTT | CASSRDSNTGELFF | TRBV2 | - | TRBJ2-2 | -
TGCGCCAGCAGCTCGTCCCCAGGGCCTGGGGCCAACGTCCTGACTTTC | CASSSSPGPGANVLTF | TRBV5-1 | once | TRBJ2-6 | -
TGCGCCAGCAGCGCGGGGACAGCAACTAATGAAAAACTGTTTTTT | CASSAGTATNEKLFF | TRBV5-1 | - | TRBJ1-4 | TRBD1
TGTGCCAGTCTACAGGGGAACGGAAACACCATATATTTT | CASLQGNGNTIYF | TRBV6-6 | - | TRBJ1-3 | TRBD1
TGCGCCAGCAGCTTGGCTCCAGGTGGCTCCACCAACGACAATGAGCAGTTCTTC | CASSLAPGGSTNDNEQFF | TRBV5-1 | - | TRBJ2-1 | -
TGCGCCAGCAGCCAATACCGGGGACAGTACAATGAGCAGTTCTTC | CASSQYRGQYNEQFF | TRBV4-3 | many | TRBJ2-1 | TRBD1
TGTGCCAGCAGAGTCAAAGCGGGGGGAACCGGGGAGCTGTTTTTT | CASRVKAGGTGELFF | TRBV7-2 | - | TRBJ2-2 | TRBD2
TGTGCCAGCAGCTTTCTGCCAGGGGACGCTCCCTCTAATGAAAAACTGTTTTTT | CASSFLPGDAPSNEKLFF | TRBV7-6 | - | TRBJ1-4 | -
TGTGCCAGCAGGACTGATGCCGGGGAGCTGTTTTTT | CASRTDAGELFF | TRBV6-1 | - | TRBJ2-2 | -
TGTGCCAGCAGCTTAGAGATCTGGGCACCGTATGGCTACACCTTC | CASSLEIWAPYGYTF | TRBV11-2 | - | TRBJ1-2 | -
TGTGCCAGCAGCTTTCTAGCGGGGGCGGGCCGAACCGGGGAGCTGTTTTTT | CASSFLAGAGRTGELFF | TRBV7-3 | - | TRBJ2-2 | TRBD2
TGTGCCAGCAGGGGGGACAGTTACACCGGGGAGCTGTTTTTT | CASRGDSYTGELFF | TRBV6-1 | - | TRBJ2-2 | TRBD1
TGCAGCGTTTCCCAGGGTACGAACCCCTACGAGCAGTACTTC | CSVSQGTNPYEQYF | TRBV29-1 | few | TRBJ2-7 | -
TGCAGCGTTGAAGATCGACAGGACTATGGCTACACCTTC | CSVEDRQDYGYTF | TRBV29-1 | - | TRBJ1-2 | -
TGTGCCAGCAGAAGCGAGGGAGATACGCAGTATTTT | CASRSEGDTQYF | TRBV2 | - | TRBJ2-3 | -